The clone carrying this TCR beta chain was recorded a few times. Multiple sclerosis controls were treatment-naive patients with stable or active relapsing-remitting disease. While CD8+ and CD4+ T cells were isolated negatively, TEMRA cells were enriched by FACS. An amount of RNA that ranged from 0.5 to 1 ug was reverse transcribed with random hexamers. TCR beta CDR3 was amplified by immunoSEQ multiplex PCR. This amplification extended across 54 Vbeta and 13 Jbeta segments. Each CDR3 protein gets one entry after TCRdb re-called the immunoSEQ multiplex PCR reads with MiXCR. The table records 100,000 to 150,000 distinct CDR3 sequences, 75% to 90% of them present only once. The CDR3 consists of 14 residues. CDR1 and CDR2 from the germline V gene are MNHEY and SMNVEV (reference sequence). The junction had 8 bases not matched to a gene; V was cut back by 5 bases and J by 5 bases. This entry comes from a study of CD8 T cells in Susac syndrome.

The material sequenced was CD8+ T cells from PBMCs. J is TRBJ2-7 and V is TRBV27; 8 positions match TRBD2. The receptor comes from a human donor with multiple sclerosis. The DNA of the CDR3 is TGTGCCAGCAGTCCCGGGACTAGTTTCCACGAGCAGTACGTC. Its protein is CASSPGTSFHEQYV.